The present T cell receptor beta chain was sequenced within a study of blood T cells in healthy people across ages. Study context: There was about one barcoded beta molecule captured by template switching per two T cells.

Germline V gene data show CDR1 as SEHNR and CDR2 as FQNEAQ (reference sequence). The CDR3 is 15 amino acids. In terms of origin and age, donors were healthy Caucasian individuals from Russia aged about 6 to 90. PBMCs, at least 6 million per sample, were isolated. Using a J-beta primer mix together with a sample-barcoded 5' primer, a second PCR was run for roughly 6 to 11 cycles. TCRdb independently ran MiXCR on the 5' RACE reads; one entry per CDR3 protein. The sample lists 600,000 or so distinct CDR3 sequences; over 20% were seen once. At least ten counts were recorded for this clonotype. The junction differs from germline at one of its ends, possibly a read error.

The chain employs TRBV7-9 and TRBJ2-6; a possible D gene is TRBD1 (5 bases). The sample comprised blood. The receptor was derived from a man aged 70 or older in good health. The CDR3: CASSSTGSGANVLTF. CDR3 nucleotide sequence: TGCGCCAGCAGCTCAACAGGCTCTGGGGCCAACGTCCTGACTTTC. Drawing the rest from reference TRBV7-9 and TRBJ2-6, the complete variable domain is DTGVSQNPRHKITKRGQNVTFRCDPISEHNRLYWYRQTLGQGPEFLTYFQNEAQLEKSRLLSDRFSAERPKGSFSTLEIQRTEQGDSAMYLCASSSTGSGANVLTFGAGSRLTVL.